A single count supports the clone carrying this TCR beta chain. Trimming removed 5 bases from V and 5 bases from J; junction bases left unmatched: 7. Germline V CDR1 and CDR2: MNHNY, SVGAGI (reference sequence). This CDR3 is 15 amino acids long. This sample was taken from a study of blood T cell repertoires in COVID-19. The overall study: T cells, B-cell-depleted T cells, or PBMCs supplied cDNA or gDNA.

The method was immunoSEQ multiplex PCR; TCRdb's version includes in-frame clones alone and lacks a portion of them. The sample yields 240,000 or so clones, approximately 83% seen once. This TCR derives from a woman in her 40s with acute COVID-19. The rearrangement uses TRBV6-6 and TRBJ2-1, with 9 bases aligning to TRBD2. The sample was PBMCs or T cells enriched from blood (not recorded which). CDR3 sequence reads: CASSPQREVDNEQFF. In nucleotides, the CDR3 is TGTGCCAGCAGTCCCCAGCGGGAGGTGGACAATGAGCAGTTCTTC.